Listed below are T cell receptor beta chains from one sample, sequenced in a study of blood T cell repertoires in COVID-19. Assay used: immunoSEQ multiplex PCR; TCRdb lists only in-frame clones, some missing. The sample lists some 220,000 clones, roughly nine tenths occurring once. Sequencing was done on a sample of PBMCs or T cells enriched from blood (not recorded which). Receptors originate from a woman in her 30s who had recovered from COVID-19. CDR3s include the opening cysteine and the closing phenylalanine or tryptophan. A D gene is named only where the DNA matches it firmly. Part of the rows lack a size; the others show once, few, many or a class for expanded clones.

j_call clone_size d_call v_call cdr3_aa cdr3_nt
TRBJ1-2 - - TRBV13 CASSLDLYGYTF TGTGCCAGCAGCTTAGATCTATATGGCTACACCTTC
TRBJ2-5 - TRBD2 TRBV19 CASSSGGEETQYF TGTGCCAGTAGTAGCGGGGGGGAAGAGACCCAGTACTTC
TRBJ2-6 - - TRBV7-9 CASSSLPRASGANVLTF TGTGCCAGCAGCTCCTTACCCCGAGCCTCTGGGGCCAACGTCCTGACTTTC
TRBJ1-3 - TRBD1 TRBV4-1 CASSANRGDSGNTIYF TGCGCCAGCAGCGCAAACAGGGGAGACTCTGGAAACACCATATATTTT
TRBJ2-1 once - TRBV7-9 CASSPPETLGNEQFF TGTGCCAGCAGCCCCCCCGAAACACTAGGCAATGAGCAGTTCTTC
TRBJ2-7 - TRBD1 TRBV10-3 CAIWATGTELWRHYEQYF TGTGCCATCTGGGCAACCGGGACAGAGTTGTGGCGGCACTACGAGCAGTACTTC
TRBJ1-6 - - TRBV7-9 CASSSRQESYSPLHF TGTGCCAGCAGCTCCCGACAGGAGTCCTATTCACCCCTCCACTTT
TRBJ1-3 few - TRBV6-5 CASSYSTYSGNTIYF TGTGCCAGCAGTTACAGTACCTACTCTGGAAACACCATATATTTT
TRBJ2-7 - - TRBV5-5 CASTPREGVYEQYF TGTGCCAGCACCCCGAGGGAGGGGGTATACGAGCAGTACTTC
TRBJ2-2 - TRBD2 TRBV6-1 CASSVGAGVNTGELFF TGTGCCAGCAGTGTAGGAGCGGGGGTGAACACCGGGGAGCTGTTTTTT
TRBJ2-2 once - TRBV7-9 CASIPNPGSGTGELFF TGTGCCAGCATCCCAAATCCGGGATCTGGGACCGGGGAGCTGTTTTTT
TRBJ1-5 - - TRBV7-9 CASSLALSGNQPQHF TGTGCCAGCAGCTTAGCGTTGTCAGGTAATCAGCCCCAGCATTTT
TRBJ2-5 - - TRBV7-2 CASRHPNRETQYF TGTGCCAGCAGACATCCAAACAGGGAGACCCAGTACTTC
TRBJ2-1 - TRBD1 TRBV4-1 CASSQVLPGQGRMVNEQFF TGCGCCAGCAGCCAAGTTCTTCCGGGACAGGGGAGGATGGTCAATGAGCAGTTCTTC
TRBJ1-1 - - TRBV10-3 CAISEGRNTEAFF TGTGCCATCAGTGAGGGGAGGAACACTGAAGCTTTCTTT
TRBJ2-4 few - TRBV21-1 CASSKAGGQLAKNIQYF TGTGCCAGCAGCAAAGCCGGGGGACAGCTAGCCAAAAACATTCAGTACTTC
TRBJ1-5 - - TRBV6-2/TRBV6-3 CASSNSRNQPQHF TGTGCCAGCAGTAACAGCCGCAATCAGCCCCAGCATTTT
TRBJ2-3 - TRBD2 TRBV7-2 CASSSPTSGGDTDTQYF TGTGCCAGCAGCTCCCCGACTAGCGGGGGGGATACAGATACGCAGTATTTT
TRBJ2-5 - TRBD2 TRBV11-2 CASSYSGGGQETQYF TGTGCCAGCAGCTATAGCGGGGGGGGGCAAGAGACCCAGTACTTC
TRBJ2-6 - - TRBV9 CASSVDGRAGYGANVLTF TGTGCCAGCAGCGTAGACGGGCGGGCAGGATATGGGGCCAACGTCCTGACTTTC
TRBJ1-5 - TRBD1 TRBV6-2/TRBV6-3 CASRPTGEGQPQHF TGTGCCAGCAGGCCTACAGGGGAAGGGCAGCCCCAGCATTTT
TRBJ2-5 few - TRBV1 CTSSQEASGGQETQYF TGCACCAGCAGCCAAGAAGCCAGCGGGGGACAGGAGACCCAGTACTTC
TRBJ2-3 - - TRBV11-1 CASSLGGTSTDTQYF TGTGCCAGCAGCTTAGGCGGGACTAGCACAGATACGCAGTATTTT
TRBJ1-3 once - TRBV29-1 CSVEDRRGSSGNTIYF TGCAGCGTTGAAGATCGGCGGGGTAGCTCTGGAAACACCATATATTTT
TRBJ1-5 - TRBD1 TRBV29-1 CSVMTGGGGNQPQHF TGCAGCGTCATGACAGGGGGCGGTGGCAATCAGCCCCAGCATTTT
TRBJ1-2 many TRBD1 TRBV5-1 CASSLGQGGYGYTF TGCGCCAGCAGCTTGGGACAGGGAGGCTATGGCTACACCTTC
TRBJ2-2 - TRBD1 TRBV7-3 CASSPRWTGNTGELFF TGTGCCAGCAGCCCAAGGTGGACAGGGAACACCGGGGAGCTGTTTTTT
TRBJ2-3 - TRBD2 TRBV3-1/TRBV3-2 CASSEGLAGESTDTQYF TGTGCCAGCAGCGAAGGACTAGCGGGGGAAAGCACAGATACGCAGTATTTT
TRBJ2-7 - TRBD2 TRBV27 CASSLGTSGGLHSYEQYF TGTGCCAGCAGTTTAGGGACTAGCGGGGGTCTACATTCCTACGAGCAGTACTTC
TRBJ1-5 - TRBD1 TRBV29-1 CSAHPRDRGWGPQHF TGCAGCGCTCACCCCCGGGACAGGGGGTGGGGGCCCCAGCATTTT
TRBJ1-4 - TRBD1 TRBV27 CASSRQGPGEKLFF TGTGCCAGCAGTAGACAGGGGCCGGGGGAAAAACTGTTTTTT
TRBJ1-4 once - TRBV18 CASSTNRRSNEKLFF TGTGCCAGCTCAACCAACAGGCGGTCTAATGAAAAACTGTTTTTT
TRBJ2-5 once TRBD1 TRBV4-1 CASSPEIDREYETQYF TGCGCCAGCAGCCCAGAAATAGACAGGGAGTACGAGACCCAGTACTTC
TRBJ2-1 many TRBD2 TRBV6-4 CASARSGGGDDEQFF TGTGCCAGCGCCCGCTCTGGCGGGGGGGATGATGAGCAGTTCTTC
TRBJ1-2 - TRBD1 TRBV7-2 CASSPRGIDGYTF TGTGCCAGCAGCCCCAGGGGGATCGATGGCTACACCTTC